Listed below are T cell receptor beta chains from one sample, sequenced in a study of T cells after yellow fever vaccination. TCRdb re-called the 5' RACE reads with MiXCR, one entry per CDR3 protein. The sample has about 140,000 distinct CDR3 sequences, less than 8.5% seen once. The sequenced sample was CD4+ T cells sorted from PBMCs, obtained 10 days after the yellow fever booster vaccination. The receptors stem from a man between 25 and 39 years old who received the YFV17D yellow fever vaccine. The CDR3 runs from the conserved cysteine through the conserved F or W. Fields, in order: D gene, V gene, J gene, clone size, CDR3 DNA, CDR3 protein. D genes are given only for firm matches. Expanded clones are given a class, and other clones once, few, many or no size at all.

d_call: NA
v_call: TRBV5-1
j_call: TRBJ2-7
clone_size: many
cdr3_nt: TGCGCCAGCAGCCTGACAGCTACGATCTACGAGCAGTACTTC
cdr3_aa: CASSLTATIYEQYF

d_call: NA
v_call: TRBV14
j_call: TRBJ2-1
clone_size: many
cdr3_nt: TGTGCCAGCAGCCAAGACCCAACGGGAGCAACCTACAATGAGCAGTTCTTC
cdr3_aa: CASSQDPTGATYNEQFF

d_call: TRBD1
v_call: TRBV25-1
j_call: TRBJ1-2
clone_size: NA
cdr3_nt: TGTGCCAGCAGTGGACAGGGGAACTATGGCTACACCTTC
cdr3_aa: CASSGQGNYGYTF

d_call: TRBD2
v_call: TRBV7-6
j_call: TRBJ2-1
clone_size: few
cdr3_nt: TGTGCCAGCAGCTTAGAGGGACTAGCCAATGAGCAGTTCTTC
cdr3_aa: CASSLEGLANEQFF

d_call: NA
v_call: TRBV19
j_call: TRBJ2-1
clone_size: few
cdr3_nt: TGTGCCAACCCTCGGAGGTGGGGGGAGGCCTACAATGAGCAGTTCTTC
cdr3_aa: CANPRRWGEAYNEQFF

d_call: NA
v_call: TRBV7-9
j_call: TRBJ2-5
clone_size: many
cdr3_nt: TGTGCCAGCAGCTTAGCGGGAGTAGAGACCCAGTACTTC
cdr3_aa: CASSLAGVETQYF

d_call: NA
v_call: TRBV12-3/TRBV12-4
j_call: TRBJ1-6
clone_size: many
cdr3_nt: TGTGCCAGCAGCCGTAGGGGAATCGGTTCACCCCTCCACTTT
cdr3_aa: CASSRRGIGSPLHF

d_call: TRBD2
v_call: TRBV20-1
j_call: TRBJ2-2
clone_size: NA
cdr3_nt: TGCAGTGCCTATCACCTCGCTCGTAGCGGGAGGAGTACCGGGGAGCTGTTTTTT
cdr3_aa: CSAYHLARSGRSTGELFF

d_call: NA
v_call: TRBV11-3
j_call: TRBJ2-1
clone_size: many
cdr3_nt: TGTGCCAGCAGCTTAGATCCTACGGGGAATGAGCAGTTCTTC
cdr3_aa: CASSLDPTGNEQFF

d_call: NA
v_call: TRBV5-1
j_call: TRBJ1-1
clone_size: NA
cdr3_nt: TGCGCCAGCAGCTTGGGATGGGGGCAGAGGAACACTGAAGCTTTCTTT
cdr3_aa: CASSLGWGQRNTEAFF

d_call: NA
v_call: TRBV5-1
j_call: TRBJ2-5
clone_size: many
cdr3_nt: TGCGCCAGCAGCTCCCTTGGAGAGGAAGAGACCCAGTACTTC
cdr3_aa: CASSSLGEEETQYF

d_call: NA
v_call: TRBV12-5
j_call: TRBJ2-1
clone_size: many
cdr3_nt: TGTGCTAGTGGCCTTCGAAACGGTGAGCAGTTCTTC
cdr3_aa: CASGLRNGEQFF

d_call: NA
v_call: TRBV5-1
j_call: TRBJ2-1
clone_size: many
cdr3_nt: TGCGCCAGCAGCTTGAATGCGGTAGGCCCGAGCTCCTACAATGAGCAGTTCTTC
cdr3_aa: CASSLNAVGPSSYNEQFF

d_call: NA
v_call: TRBV7-9
j_call: TRBJ2-1
clone_size: many
cdr3_nt: TGTGCCAGCAGCTCCTTTTCGGGCGTAAGTTACAATGAGCAGTTCTTC
cdr3_aa: CASSSFSGVSYNEQFF

d_call: TRBD1
v_call: TRBV6-2/TRBV6-3
j_call: TRBJ1-2
clone_size: many
cdr3_nt: TGTGCCAGCAGGCTCAACCGGGACAGGGAAGCTAACTATGGCTACACCTTC
cdr3_aa: CASRLNRDREANYGYTF

d_call: TRBD2
v_call: TRBV6-2/TRBV6-3
j_call: TRBJ2-5
clone_size: NA
cdr3_nt: TGTGCCAGCAGTTGCAGGGCTAGCGGGAGACCCCACCAAGAGACCCAGTACTTC
cdr3_aa: CASSCRASGRPHQETQYF

d_call: NA
v_call: TRBV20-1
j_call: TRBJ2-7
clone_size: many
cdr3_nt: TGCAGTGCTAGAGATCCCGCCCCCCGGGCCTATAGCGACCCCTACGAGCAGTACTTC
cdr3_aa: CSARDPAPRAYSDPYEQYF

d_call: TRBD2
v_call: TRBV7-9
j_call: TRBJ2-7
clone_size: many
cdr3_nt: TGTGCCAGCAGCTATGGGGGAGGGCTCGACGAGCAGTACTTC
cdr3_aa: CASSYGGGLDEQYF

d_call: TRBD2
v_call: TRBV20-1
j_call: TRBJ2-2
clone_size: few
cdr3_nt: TGCAGTGCAACCGGGACTAGCGGGAAAAACACCGGGGAGCTGTTTTTT
cdr3_aa: CSATGTSGKNTGELFF

d_call: NA
v_call: TRBV7-3
j_call: TRBJ2-1
clone_size: many
cdr3_nt: TGTGCCAGCAGCTTGCAGAGAGTCCCCAATGAGCAGTTCTTC
cdr3_aa: CASSLQRVPNEQFF

d_call: TRBD1
v_call: TRBV18
j_call: TRBJ2-3
clone_size: few
cdr3_nt: TGTGCCAGCTCACCAACGGGGACAGGGGCCGGAGATACGCAGTATTTT
cdr3_aa: CASSPTGTGAGDTQYF

d_call: TRBD2
v_call: TRBV12-3/TRBV12-4
j_call: TRBJ2-3
clone_size: many
cdr3_nt: TGTGCCAGCAGTTGGGGCGGGAGGGGGACAGATACGCAGTATTTT
cdr3_aa: CASSWGGRGTDTQYF

d_call: NA
v_call: TRBV7-8
j_call: TRBJ2-7
clone_size: many
cdr3_nt: TGTGCCAGCAGCCTCTTCACAGGGTCCTACGAGCAGTACTTC
cdr3_aa: CASSLFTGSYEQYF

d_call: TRBD2
v_call: TRBV6-5
j_call: TRBJ2-7
clone_size: many
cdr3_nt: TGTGCCAGCAGTTACGGGACTAGCGGGCCCGGGGAGCAGTACTTC
cdr3_aa: CASSYGTSGPGEQYF

d_call: TRBD2
v_call: TRBV23-1
j_call: TRBJ2-2
clone_size: many
cdr3_nt: TGCGCCAGCAGTCAACCAACTAGCGGGGATAGTGTCACCGGGGAGCTGTTTTTT
cdr3_aa: CASSQPTSGDSVTGELFF

d_call: TRBD2
v_call: TRBV5-1
j_call: TRBJ2-1
clone_size: NA
cdr3_nt: TGCGCCAGCAGCCATTCCACTAGCGGGCTCCCTTATGAGCAGTTCTTC
cdr3_aa: CASSHSTSGLPYEQFF

d_call: TRBD1
v_call: TRBV5-1
j_call: TRBJ2-1
clone_size: many
cdr3_nt: TGCGCCAGCAATGTGGGGGGGACAGGGAATTTCGATGAGCAGTTCTTC
cdr3_aa: CASNVGGTGNFDEQFF

d_call: TRBD1
v_call: TRBV6-5
j_call: TRBJ1-5
clone_size: many
cdr3_nt: TGTGCCAGCAGTACCCGGACAGGGGTGAATCAGCCCCAGCATTTT
cdr3_aa: CASSTRTGVNQPQHF

d_call: TRBD1
v_call: TRBV5-1
j_call: TRBJ1-1
clone_size: many
cdr3_nt: TGCGCCAGCAGCTTAACACAGGGGGCCACTGAAGCTTTCTTT
cdr3_aa: CASSLTQGATEAFF

d_call: NA
v_call: TRBV20-1
j_call: TRBJ2-7
clone_size: many
cdr3_nt: TGCAGTGCTTTCAAGGGGACGGGTTCCTACGAGCAGTACTTC
cdr3_aa: CSAFKGTGSYEQYF

d_call: NA
v_call: TRBV5-1
j_call: TRBJ1-2
clone_size: many
cdr3_nt: TGCGCCAGCAGCTTGGAAGTTAACTATGGCTACACCTTC
cdr3_aa: CASSLEVNYGYTF

d_call: NA
v_call: TRBV12-3/TRBV12-4
j_call: TRBJ2-6
clone_size: NA
cdr3_nt: TGTGCCAGCAGGTCCTTTGGAGAGGGGAGCTCTGGGGCCAACGTCCTGACTTTC
cdr3_aa: CASRSFGEGSSGANVLTF

d_call: NA
v_call: TRBV6-5
j_call: TRBJ2-5
clone_size: many
cdr3_nt: TGTGCCAGCAGTTACAGGGGGTTGAGTGAGACCCAGTACTTC
cdr3_aa: CASSYRGLSETQYF

d_call: TRBD2
v_call: TRBV7-9
j_call: TRBJ2-5
clone_size: many
cdr3_nt: TGTGCCAGCAGCTTCCCTAGCGGGAGTTTAGAGACCCAGTACTTC
cdr3_aa: CASSFPSGSLETQYF

d_call: NA
v_call: TRBV5-1
j_call: TRBJ2-3
clone_size: NA
cdr3_nt: TGCGCCAGCAGCTCATCAGGATTTCGCACAGATACGCAGTATTTT
cdr3_aa: CASSSSGFRTDTQYF